This T cell receptor beta chain was documented in a study of T-cell reconstitution after alpha-beta-depleted transplantation in children. The study's findings and limits: The study traced high day-60 TCRbeta diversity in some patients to surviving recipient T cells and thymic progenitors. Newly generated T cells supplied most T-cell counts and diversity one year post-transplant. Several hundred expanded graft clones reportedly were the source of alpha-beta T cells about two months after transplant.

The library targeted TCRbeta and was prepared with unique molecular identifiers. TCRdb independently ran MiXCR on the PCR reads; one entry per CDR3 protein. The sample includes approximately 800,000 distinct CDR3 sequences, roughly 16% of them seen just once. Germline V gene lookup returns CDR1 DFQATT and CDR2 SNEGSKA (reference sequence). Trimming cost V 0 bases and J 2 bases, with 14 bases left between them. The CDR3 covers 16 residues. This clonotype has more than one count but fewer than ten. Its antigen remains unknown. The TCR sequence derives from a male patient under 18 who had a stem cell transplant for acute lymphoblastic leukemia, so the T cells may come from the graft donor. The chain employs TRBV20-1 and TRBJ2-1, with D possibly TRBD1 on 5 matching bases. This specimen was PBMCs, mostly from graft donor cells, taken 360 days after TCRalphabeta/CD19-depleted stem cell transplant. The CDR3 region is CSARDGRQLTYNEQFF. The CDR3 DNA is TGCAGTGCTAGAGATGGACGACAGCTAACCTACAATGAGCAGTTCTTC.